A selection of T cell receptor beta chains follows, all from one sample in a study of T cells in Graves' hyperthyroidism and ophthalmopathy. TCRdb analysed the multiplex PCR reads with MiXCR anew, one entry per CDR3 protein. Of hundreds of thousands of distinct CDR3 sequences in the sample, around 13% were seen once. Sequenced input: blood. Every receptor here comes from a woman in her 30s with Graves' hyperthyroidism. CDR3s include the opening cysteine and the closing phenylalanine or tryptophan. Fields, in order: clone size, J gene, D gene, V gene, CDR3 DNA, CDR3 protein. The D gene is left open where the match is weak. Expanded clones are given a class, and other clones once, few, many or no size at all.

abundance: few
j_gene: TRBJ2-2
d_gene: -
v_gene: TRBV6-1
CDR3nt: TGTGCCAGCAGTCGTGAACGAGGGGAGCTGTTTTTT
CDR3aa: CASSRERGELFF

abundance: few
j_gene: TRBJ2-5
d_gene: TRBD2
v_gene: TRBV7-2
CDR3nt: TGTGCCAGCAGCCCTACTTTAAGCGGGACGCAAGAGACCCAGTACTTC
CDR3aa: CASSPTLSGTQETQYF

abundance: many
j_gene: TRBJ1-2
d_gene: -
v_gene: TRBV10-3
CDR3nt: TGTGCCATCAGTGAGTCAATACTCCCAGGGCCGAGAAACTATGGCTACACCTTC
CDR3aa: CAISESILPGPRNYGYTF

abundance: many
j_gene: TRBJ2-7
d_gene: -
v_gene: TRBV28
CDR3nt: TGTGCCAGCAGTTTAGAAGAAAAGCAGTACTTC
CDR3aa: CASSLEEKQYF

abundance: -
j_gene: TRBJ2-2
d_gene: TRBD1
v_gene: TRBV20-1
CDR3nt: TGCAGTGCTAGAGTCTCAAGACTCCGGGACAGGGGGCGCGGGCTGAACACCGGGGAGCTGTTTTTT
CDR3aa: CSARVSRLRDRGRGLNTGELFF

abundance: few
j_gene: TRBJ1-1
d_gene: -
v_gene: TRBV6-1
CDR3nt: TGTGCCAGCAGTGAAGAAACCAACACTGAAGCTTTCTTT
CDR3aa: CASSEETNTEAFF

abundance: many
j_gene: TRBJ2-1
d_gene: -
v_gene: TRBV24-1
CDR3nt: TGTGCCACCAGTGCTGCGAGCTCCTACAATGAGCAGTTCTTC
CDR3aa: CATSAASSYNEQFF

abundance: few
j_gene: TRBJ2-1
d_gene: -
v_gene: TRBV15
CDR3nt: TGTGCCACCAGCAGAGATATTATCAATGAGCAGTTCTTC
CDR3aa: CATSRDIINEQFF

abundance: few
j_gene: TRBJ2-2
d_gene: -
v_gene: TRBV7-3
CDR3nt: TGTGCCAGCAGCCCCTCGGGACAGGAGCTGTTTTTT
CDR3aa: CASSPSGQELFF

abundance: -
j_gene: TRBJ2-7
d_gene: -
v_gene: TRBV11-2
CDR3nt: TGTGCCAGCACCCGAGGAGGGGGGGGGCGCGACGAGCAGTACTTC
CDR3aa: CASTRGGGGRDEQYF

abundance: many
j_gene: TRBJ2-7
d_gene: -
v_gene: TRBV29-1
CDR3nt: TGCAGCGTTGTACGCGGCGAGCAGTACTTC
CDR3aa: CSVVRGEQYF

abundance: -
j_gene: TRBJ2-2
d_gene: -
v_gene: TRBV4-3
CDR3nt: TGCGCCAGCAGCCAAGAGGCGGGGTATGGCGGGGAGCTGTTTTTT
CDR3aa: CASSQEAGYGGELFF

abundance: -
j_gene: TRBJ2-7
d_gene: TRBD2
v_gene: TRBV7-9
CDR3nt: TGTGCCAGCAGCTGGGGCGGGGGGGACGAGCAGTACTTC
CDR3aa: CASSWGGGDEQYF

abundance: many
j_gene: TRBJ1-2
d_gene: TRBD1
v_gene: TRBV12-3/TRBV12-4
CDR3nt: TGTGCCAGCGCAGGGGGACGCTATGGCTACACCTTC
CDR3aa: CASAGGRYGYTF

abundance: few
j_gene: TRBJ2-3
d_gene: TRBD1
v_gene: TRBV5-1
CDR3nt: TGCGCCAGCGTGAGGGACAGCTATGCAGATACGCAGTATTTT
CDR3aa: CASVRDSYADTQYF

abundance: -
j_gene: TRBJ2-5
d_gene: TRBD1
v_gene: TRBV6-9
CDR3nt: TGTGCCAGCAGATTCGGGGCAGGGGGTGGTGAGACCCAGTACTTC
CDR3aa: CASRFGAGGGETQYF

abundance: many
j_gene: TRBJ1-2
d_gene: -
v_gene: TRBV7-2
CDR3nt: TGTGCCAGCAGCTTAGCGCTACAGGATGGCTACACCTTC
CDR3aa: CASSLALQDGYTF

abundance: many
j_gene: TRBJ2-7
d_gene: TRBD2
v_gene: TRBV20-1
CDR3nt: TGCAGTGCTCGGACTAGCGGGTACTCCTACGAGCAGTACTTC
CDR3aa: CSARTSGYSYEQYF

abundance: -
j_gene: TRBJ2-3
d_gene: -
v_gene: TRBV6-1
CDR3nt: TGTGCCAGCAGACCAAGGACTCGGAACCTCACAGATACGCAGTATTTT
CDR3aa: CASRPRTRNLTDTQYF

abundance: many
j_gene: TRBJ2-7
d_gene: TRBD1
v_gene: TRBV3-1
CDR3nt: TGTGCCAGCAGCCAGCCAGGGGGCGAGCAGTACTTC
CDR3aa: CASSQPGGEQYF

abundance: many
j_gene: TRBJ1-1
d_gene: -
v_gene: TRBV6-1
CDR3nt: TGTGCCAGCAAGGTTGAGGGAGGACCTGAAGCTTTCTTT
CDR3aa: CASKVEGGPEAFF

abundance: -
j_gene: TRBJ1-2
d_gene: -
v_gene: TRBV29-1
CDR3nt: TGCAGCGTTGAACAGATGAGCTATGGCTACACCTTC
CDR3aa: CSVEQMSYGYTF

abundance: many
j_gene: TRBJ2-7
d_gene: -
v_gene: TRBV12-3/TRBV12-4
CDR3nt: TGTGCCAGCAGTTGGTCTAGTGAGCAGTACTTC
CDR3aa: CASSWSSEQYF

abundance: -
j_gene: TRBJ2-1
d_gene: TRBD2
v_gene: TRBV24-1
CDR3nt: TGTGCCACCAGTGATGACCGAATCATAGCGGGAGCCCACAATGAGCAGTTCTTC
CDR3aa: CATSDDRIIAGAHNEQFF

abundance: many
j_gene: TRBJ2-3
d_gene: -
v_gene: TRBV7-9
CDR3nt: TGTGCCAGCAGCCGTGGCCAAGGGGTGGCAGATACGCAGTATTTT
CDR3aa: CASSRGQGVADTQYF

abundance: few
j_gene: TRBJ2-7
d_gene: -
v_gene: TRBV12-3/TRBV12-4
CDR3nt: TGTGCCAGCAGTTTATCAGGGAGAGAGGACGAGCAGTACTTC
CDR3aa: CASSLSGREDEQYF

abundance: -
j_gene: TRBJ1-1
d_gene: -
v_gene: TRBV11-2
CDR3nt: TGTGCCAGCAGCTTAGAAGGGACTGAAGCTTCCTTT
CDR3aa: CASSLEGTEASF

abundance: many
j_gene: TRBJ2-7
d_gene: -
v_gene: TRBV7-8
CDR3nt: TGTGCCAGCAGCCCCCAGGGTGGGAGTGTACAATGGTCGTACTTC
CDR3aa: CASSPQGGSVQWSYF

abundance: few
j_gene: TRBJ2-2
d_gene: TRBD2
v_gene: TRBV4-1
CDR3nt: TGCGCCAGCAGGGGGGAAGCGGGACTTACCGGGGAGCTGTTTTTT
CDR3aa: CASRGEAGLTGELFF

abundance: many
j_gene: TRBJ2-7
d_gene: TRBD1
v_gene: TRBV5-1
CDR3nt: TGCGCCAGCAGCTTGTGGGACAGGGAGTACGAGCAGTACTTC
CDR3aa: CASSLWDREYEQYF

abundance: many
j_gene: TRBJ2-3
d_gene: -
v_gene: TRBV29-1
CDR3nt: TGCAGCGTTGCCGGGCTGTACGGCACAGATACGCAGTATTTT
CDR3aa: CSVAGLYGTDTQYF

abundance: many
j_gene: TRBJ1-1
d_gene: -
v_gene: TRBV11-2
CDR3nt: TGTGCCAGCGGGGAACAGGGGAACACTGAAGCTTTCTTT
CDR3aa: CASGEQGNTEAFF

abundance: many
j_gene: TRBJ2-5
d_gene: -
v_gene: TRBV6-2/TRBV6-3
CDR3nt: TGTGCCAGCAGTACCGACCTGGACGTACGACAAGAGACCCAGTACTTC
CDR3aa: CASSTDLDVRQETQYF

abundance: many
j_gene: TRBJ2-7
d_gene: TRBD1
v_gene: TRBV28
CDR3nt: TGTGCCAGCAGTTTACCCCGCCAGACAGGGAACTCCTACGAGCAGTACTTC
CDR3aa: CASSLPRQTGNSYEQYF

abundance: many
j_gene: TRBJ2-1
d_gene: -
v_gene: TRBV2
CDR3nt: TGTGCCAGCAGGGACCTAGGGCCCACCCAAAACAATGAGCAGTTCTTC
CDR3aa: CASRDLGPTQNNEQFF

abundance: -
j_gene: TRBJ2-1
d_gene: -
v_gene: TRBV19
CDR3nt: TGTGCCAGTAGTGAGACTGGCGGCTACAATGAGCAGTTCTTC
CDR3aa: CASSETGGYNEQFF

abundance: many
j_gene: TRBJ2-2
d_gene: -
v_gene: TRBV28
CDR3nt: TGTGCCAGCAGTTGGATAGCGCCTAACACCGGGGAGCTGTTTTTT
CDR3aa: CASSWIAPNTGELFF

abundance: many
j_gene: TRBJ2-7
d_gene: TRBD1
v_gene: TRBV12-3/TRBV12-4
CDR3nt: TGTGCCAGCAGTTACAGGGGACGGGACTACGAGCAGTACTTC
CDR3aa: CASSYRGRDYEQYF

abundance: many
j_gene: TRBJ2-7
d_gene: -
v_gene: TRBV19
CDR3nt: TGTGCCAGTAGGGCGGGAAGTGACTACGAGCAGTACTTC
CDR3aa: CASRAGSDYEQYF

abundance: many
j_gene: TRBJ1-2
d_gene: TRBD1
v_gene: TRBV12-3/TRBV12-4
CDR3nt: TGTGCCAGCAGTTTGGAGTCAGGGGGCGTTCGGGCTATCTATGGCTACACCTTC
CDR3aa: CASSLESGGVRAIYGYTF